This T cell receptor (beta chain) originates from a study of blood T cell repertoires in COVID-19. About the research overall: Both acute and convalescent COVID-19 samples were obtained from the United States, Italy and Spain.

TCRdb's table, derived via immunoSEQ multiplex PCR, lists solely in-frame clones and lacks some. The profile covers about 150,000 clones, with around four fifths appearing a single time and 6% taken by the ten largest. Categorization into cohorts depended on clinical history that participants reported. V lost 6 bases, J lost 4 bases, and 10 bases lay in between. Germline CDR1 and CDR2: SEHNR and FQNEAQ (reference sequence). This CDR3 has 13 residues. V and J are TRBV7-9 and TRBJ1-5; D unclear. This sequence originates from a woman aged 45-65 years who had recovered from COVID-19. The source material was PBMCs or T cells enriched from blood (not recorded which). Here the CDR3 reads CASSRARNQPQHF. The CDR3 DNA follows: TGTGCCAGCAGTCGTGCCCGGAATCAGCCCCAGCATTTT.